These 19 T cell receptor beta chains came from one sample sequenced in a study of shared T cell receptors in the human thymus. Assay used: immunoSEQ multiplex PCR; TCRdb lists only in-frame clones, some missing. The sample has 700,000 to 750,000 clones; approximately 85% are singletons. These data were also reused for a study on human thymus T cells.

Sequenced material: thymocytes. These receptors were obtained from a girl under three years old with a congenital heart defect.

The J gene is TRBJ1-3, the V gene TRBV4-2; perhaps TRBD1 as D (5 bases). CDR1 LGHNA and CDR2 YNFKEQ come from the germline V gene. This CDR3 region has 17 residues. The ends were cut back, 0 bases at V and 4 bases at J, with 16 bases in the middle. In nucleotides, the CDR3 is TGTGCCAGCAGCCAAGATATGGGCAGGGCCTCGGGAAACACCATATATTTT. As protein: CASSQDMGRASGNTIYF.

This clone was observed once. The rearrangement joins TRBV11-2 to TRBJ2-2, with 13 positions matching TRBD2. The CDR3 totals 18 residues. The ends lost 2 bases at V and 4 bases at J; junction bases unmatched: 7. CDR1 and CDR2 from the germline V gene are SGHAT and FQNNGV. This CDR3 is CASSLRRTSGGGTGELFF. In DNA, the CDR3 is TGTGCCAGCAGCTTAAGGAGGACTAGCGGGGGAGGCACCGGGGAGCTGTTTTTT.

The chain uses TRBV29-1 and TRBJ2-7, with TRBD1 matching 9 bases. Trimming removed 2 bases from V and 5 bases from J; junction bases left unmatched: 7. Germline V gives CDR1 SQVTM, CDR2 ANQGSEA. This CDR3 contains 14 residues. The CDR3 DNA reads TGCAGCGTTGAACCCGGGACAGGGTCCCACGAGCAGTACTTC. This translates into CSVEPGTGSHEQYF.

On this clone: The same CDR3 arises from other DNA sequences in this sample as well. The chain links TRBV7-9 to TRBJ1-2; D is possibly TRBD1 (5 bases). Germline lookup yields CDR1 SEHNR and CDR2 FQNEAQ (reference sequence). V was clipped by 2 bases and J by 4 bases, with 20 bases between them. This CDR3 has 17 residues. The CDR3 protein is CASSLFRQGASLYGYTF. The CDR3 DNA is TGTGCCAGCAGCTTATTCCGACAAGGGGCTTCTCTCTATGGCTACACCTTC.

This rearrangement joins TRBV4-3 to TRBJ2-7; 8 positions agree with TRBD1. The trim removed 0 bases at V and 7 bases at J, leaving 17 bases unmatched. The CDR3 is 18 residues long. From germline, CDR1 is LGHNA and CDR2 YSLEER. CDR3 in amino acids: CASSQDVYSYGQGGEQYF. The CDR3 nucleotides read TGCGCCAGCAGCCAAGATGTATACTCTTACGGACAGGGTGGAGAGCAGTACTTC.

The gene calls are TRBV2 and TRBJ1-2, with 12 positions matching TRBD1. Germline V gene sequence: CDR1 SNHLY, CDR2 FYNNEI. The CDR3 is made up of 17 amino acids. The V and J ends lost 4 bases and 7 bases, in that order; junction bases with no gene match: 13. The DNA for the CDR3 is TGTGCCAGCAGTGTCCACACCGGGACAGGGGGCGATTTTGGCTACACCTTC. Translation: CASSVHTGTGGDFGYTF.

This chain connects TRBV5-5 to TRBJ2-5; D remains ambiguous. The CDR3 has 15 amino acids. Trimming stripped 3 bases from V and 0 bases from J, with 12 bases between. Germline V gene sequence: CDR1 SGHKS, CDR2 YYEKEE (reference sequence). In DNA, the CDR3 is TGTGCCAGCAGCTCTTCACACGGAGACCAAGAGACCCAGTACTTC. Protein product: CASSSSHGDQETQYF.

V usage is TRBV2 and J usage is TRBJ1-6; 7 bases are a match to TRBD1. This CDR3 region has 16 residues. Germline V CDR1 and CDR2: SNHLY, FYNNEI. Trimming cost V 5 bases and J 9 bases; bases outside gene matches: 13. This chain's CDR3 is CASSHRAGTVFSPLHF. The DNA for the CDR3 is TGTGCCAGCAGTCATAGAGCCGGGACAGTCTTTTCACCCCTCCACTTT.

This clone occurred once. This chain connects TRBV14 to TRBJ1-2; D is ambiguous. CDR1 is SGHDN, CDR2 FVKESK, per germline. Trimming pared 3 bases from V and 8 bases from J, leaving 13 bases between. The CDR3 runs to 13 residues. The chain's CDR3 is CASSQGFGSGYTF. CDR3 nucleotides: TGTGCCAGCAGCCAGGGTTTCGGGTCGGGCTACACCTTC.

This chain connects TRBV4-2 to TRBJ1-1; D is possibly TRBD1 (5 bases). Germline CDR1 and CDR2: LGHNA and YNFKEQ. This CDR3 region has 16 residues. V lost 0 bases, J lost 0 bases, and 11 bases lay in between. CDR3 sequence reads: CASSQDPGRMNTEAFF. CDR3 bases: TGTGCCAGCAGCCAAGACCCAGGGAGGATGAACACTGAAGCTTTCTTT.

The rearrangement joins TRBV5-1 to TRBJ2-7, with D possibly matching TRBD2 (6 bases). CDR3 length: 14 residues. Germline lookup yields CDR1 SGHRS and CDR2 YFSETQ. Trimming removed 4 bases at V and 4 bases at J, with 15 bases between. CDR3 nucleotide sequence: TGCGCCAGCAGCAATCTCGACAGCGGGTACGAGCAGTACTTC. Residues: CASSNLDSGYEQYF.

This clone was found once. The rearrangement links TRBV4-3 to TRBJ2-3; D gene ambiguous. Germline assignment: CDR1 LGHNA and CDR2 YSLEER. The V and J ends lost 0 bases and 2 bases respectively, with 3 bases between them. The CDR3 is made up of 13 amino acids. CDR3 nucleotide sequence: TGCGCCAGCAGCCAAGACCACACAGATACGCAGTATTTT. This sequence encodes CASSQDHTDTQYF.

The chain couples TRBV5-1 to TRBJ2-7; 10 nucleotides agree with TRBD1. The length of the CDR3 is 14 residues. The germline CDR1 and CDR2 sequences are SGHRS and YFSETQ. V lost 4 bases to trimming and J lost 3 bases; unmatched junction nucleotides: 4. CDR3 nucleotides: TGCGCCAGCAGCCTGACAGGGGGCCACTACGAGCAGTACTTC. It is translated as CASSLTGGHYEQYF. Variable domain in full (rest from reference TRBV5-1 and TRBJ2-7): KAGVTQTPRYLIKTRGQQVTLSCSPISGHRSVSWYQQTPGQGLQFLFEYFSETQRNKGNFPGRFSGRQFSNSRSEMNVSTLELGDSALYLCASSLTGGHYEQYFGPGTRLTVT.

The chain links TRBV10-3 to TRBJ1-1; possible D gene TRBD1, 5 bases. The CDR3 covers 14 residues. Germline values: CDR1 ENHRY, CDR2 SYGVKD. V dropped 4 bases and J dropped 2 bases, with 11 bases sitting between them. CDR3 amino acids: CAISAQTANTEAFF. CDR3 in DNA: TGTGCCATCAGTGCTCAGACAGCAAACACTGAAGCTTTCTTT.

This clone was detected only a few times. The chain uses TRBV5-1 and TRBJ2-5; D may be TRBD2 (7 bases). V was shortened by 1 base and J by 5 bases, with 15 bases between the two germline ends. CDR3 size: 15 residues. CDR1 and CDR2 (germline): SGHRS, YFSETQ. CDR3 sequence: CASSLYGRGRETQYF. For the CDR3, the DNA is TGCGCCAGCAGCTTGTATGGGCGGGGGCGGGAGACCCAGTACTTC. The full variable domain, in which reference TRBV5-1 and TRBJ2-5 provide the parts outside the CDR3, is KAGVTQTPRYLIKTRGQQVTLSCSPISGHRSVSWYQQTPGQGLQFLFEYFSETQRNKGNFPGRFSGRQFSNSRSEMNVSTLELGDSALYLCASSLYGRGRETQYFGPGTRLLVL.

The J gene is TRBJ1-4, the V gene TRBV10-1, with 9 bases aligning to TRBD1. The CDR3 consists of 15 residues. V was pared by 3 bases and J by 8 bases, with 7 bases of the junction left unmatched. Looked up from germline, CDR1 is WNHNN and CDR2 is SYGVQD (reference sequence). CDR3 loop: CASSEATGGYEKLFF. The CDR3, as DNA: TGCGCCAGCAGTGAAGCGACAGGGGGATACGAAAAACTGTTTTTT.

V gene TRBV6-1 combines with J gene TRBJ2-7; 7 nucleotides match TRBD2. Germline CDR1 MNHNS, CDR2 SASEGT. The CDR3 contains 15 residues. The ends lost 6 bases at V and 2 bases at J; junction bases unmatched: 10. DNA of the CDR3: TGTGCCAGCAGAGGTACCCCTAGCGGTCCCTACGAGCAGTACTTC. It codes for CASRGTPSGPYEQYF.

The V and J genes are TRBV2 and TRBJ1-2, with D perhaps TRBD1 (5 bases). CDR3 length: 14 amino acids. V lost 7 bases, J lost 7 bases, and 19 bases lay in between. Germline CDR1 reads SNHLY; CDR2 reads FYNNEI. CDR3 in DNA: TGTGCCAGCATCCTGGGAGGGACCAAGAGTGGCTACACCTTC. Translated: CASILGGTKSGYTF.

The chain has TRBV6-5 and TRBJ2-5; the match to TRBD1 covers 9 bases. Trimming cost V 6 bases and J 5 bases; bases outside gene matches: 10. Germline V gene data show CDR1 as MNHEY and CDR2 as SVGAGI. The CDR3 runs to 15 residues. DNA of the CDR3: TGTGCCAGCAGCATAACGGGACAGGGAGAGGAGACCCAGTACTTC. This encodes CASSITGQGEETQYF.